The rows below give T cell receptor beta chains drawn from one sample of a study of control samples from healthy donors and cancer patients. Assay used: immunoSEQ multiplex PCR; TCRdb lists only in-frame clones, some missing. The table has 150,000 to 200,000 clones, approximately 94% seen once. The material sequenced was blood. All receptors come from a woman aged 18-35 years in good health. CDR3s include the opening cysteine and the closing phenylalanine or tryptophan. A D gene is named only where the DNA matches it firmly. Rows may omit the clone size; those that give it use once, few, many or a size class.

size	D	V	J	CDR3	DNA
NA	TRBD2	TRBV18	TRBJ2-7	CASSPGLAGGLESYEQYF	TGTGCCAGCTCACCCGGACTAGCGGGGGGACTTGAATCCTACGAGCAGTACTTC
NA	NA	TRBV28	TRBJ1-4	CASSLGQLSGRLFF	TGTGCCAGCAGTTTAGGGCAGCTCTCAGGAAGGCTGTTTTTT
NA	NA	TRBV28	TRBJ1-2	CASSVGRYSSYGYTF	TGTGCCAGCAGTGTCGGACGGTACTCCAGTTATGGCTACACCTTC
NA	NA	TRBV7-2	TRBJ1-1	CASSTQENTEAFF	TGTGCCAGCAGCACGCAGGAGAACACTGAAGCTTTCTTT
NA	NA	TRBV18	TRBJ2-2	CASSPGNTGELFF	TGTGCCAGCTCACCGGGGAACACCGGGGAGCTGTTTTTT
NA	TRBD2	TRBV6-5	TRBJ2-1	CASGRGGVVDNEQFF	TGTGCCAGCGGACGGGGGGGGGTTGTCGACAATGAGCAGTTCTTC
NA	NA	TRBV9	TRBJ1-2	CASSVLGQSGMVGYTF	TGTGCCAGCAGCGTCTTAGGACAGTCCGGTATGGTGGGCTACACCTTC
NA	NA	TRBV6-5	TRBJ2-1	CASSRNNEQFF	TGTGCCAGCAGTCGGAACAATGAGCAGTTCTTC
NA	NA	TRBV28	TRBJ2-7	CASSHRATYEQYF	TGTGCCAGCAGCCACAGGGCCACCTACGAGCAGTACTTC
NA	TRBD1	TRBV6-2/TRBV6-3	TRBJ1-5	CASSKEGQGHQPQHF	TGTGCCAGCAGCAAAGAGGGACAGGGCCACCAGCCCCAGCATTTT
NA	NA	TRBV5-6	TRBJ1-4	CASSLDQANEKLFF	TGTGCCAGCAGCTTGGATCAGGCTAATGAAAAACTGTTTTTT
NA	TRBD1	TRBV11-2	TRBJ1-1	CASSLSRDSTTEAFF	TGTGCCAGCAGCTTATCTCGGGACAGTACCACTGAAGCTTTCTTT
few	NA	TRBV2	TRBJ2-7	CASSENTGDLDEQYF	TGTGCCAGCAGTGAGAATACGGGAGATTTGGACGAGCAGTACTTC
few	NA	TRBV7-2	TRBJ1-6	CASSLSGGRPLHF	TGTGCCAGCAGCCTCTCCGGCGGCCGGCCCCTCCACTTT
NA	NA	TRBV7-8	TRBJ1-3	CASSLAFQGARDTIYF	TGTGCCAGCAGCTTAGCGTTTCAGGGTGCGAGGGACACCATATATTTT
NA	NA	TRBV28	TRBJ2-7	CASSYPSRRGRLTYEQYF	TGTGCCAGCAGCTACCCTTCAAGAAGAGGGAGATTGACCTACGAGCAGTACTTC
once	TRBD1	TRBV19	TRBJ1-1	CASSGTGGFEAFF	TGTGCCAGTAGTGGGACAGGGGGCTTTGAAGCTTTCTTT
NA	TRBD1	TRBV28	TRBJ1-1	CASTDRVREAFF	TGTGCCAGCACCGACAGGGTGCGGGAAGCTTTCTTT
NA	NA	TRBV7-2	TRBJ2-3	CASSFGQTDTQYF	TGTGCCAGCAGCTTCGGGCAGACAGATACGCAGTATTTT
NA	NA	TRBV6-2/TRBV6-3	TRBJ1-1	CASSYHLAEAFF	TGTGCCAGCAGTTACCACCTTGCTGAAGCTTTCTTT
NA	NA	TRBV5-1	TRBJ2-1	CASSLVVTDEQFF	TGCGCCAGCAGCTTGGTCGTGACGGATGAGCAGTTCTTC
NA	TRBD1	TRBV4-2	TRBJ2-7	CASSRGTGGSYEQYF	TGTGCCAGCAGCCGCGGGACAGGGGGCTCCTACGAGCAGTACTTC
NA	NA	TRBV6-2/TRBV6-3	TRBJ2-7	CASSYVDVDSGYEQYF	TGTGCCAGCAGTTACGTCGATGTGGATAGCGGTTACGAGCAGTACTTC
NA	NA	TRBV6-1	TRBJ2-3	CASSEWPGDQDTQYF	TGTGCCAGCAGTGAGTGGCCAGGGGACCAAGATACGCAGTATTTT
NA	NA	TRBV4-1	TRBJ1-3	CASSQPGQNSGNTIYF	TGCGCCAGCAGCCAACCGGGACAAAACTCTGGAAACACCATATATTTT
NA	NA	TRBV5-1	TRBJ2-5	CASSLGAPGETQYF	TGCGCCAGCAGCTTGGGAGCCCCGGGGGAGACCCAGTACTTC
NA	NA	TRBV7-2	TRBJ2-3	CASSLAVLTDTQYF	TGTGCCAGCAGCTTAGCGGTCCTCACAGATACGCAGTATTTT
NA	NA	TRBV19	TRBJ1-5	CASSIDPPLQNNQPQHF	TGTGCCAGTAGTATCGACCCTCCGCTTCAGAACAATCAGCCCCAGCATTTT
NA	NA	TRBV9	TRBJ1-5	CASSEAHSNQPQHF	TGTGCCAGCAGCGAAGCTCATAGCAATCAGCCCCAGCATTTT
NA	NA	TRBV7-8	TRBJ2-3	CASSLVRLPGDTQYF	TGTGCCAGCAGCTTAGTGAGACTACCTGGGGATACGCAGTATTTT
NA	NA	TRBV1	TRBJ2-1	CTRRGVEQFF	TGCACTAGGCGGGGGGTTGAGCAGTTCTTC
NA	NA	TRBV12-3/TRBV12-4	TRBJ1-2	CASTPREGYGYTF	TGTGCCAGCACTCCCAGGGAGGGCTATGGCTACACCTTC
NA	NA	TRBV27	TRBJ2-5	CASRYQETQYF	TGTGCCAGCCGGTACCAAGAGACCCAGTACTTC
NA	NA	TRBV19	TRBJ2-3	CASSGYSSTDTQYF	TGTGCCAGTAGTGGCTACTCTAGCACAGATACGCAGTATTTT
NA	NA	TRBV4-1	TRBJ2-5	CASSQVQLQETQYF	TGCGCCAGCAGCCAAGTCCAGCTCCAAGAGACCCAGTACTTC
NA	TRBD2	TRBV28	TRBJ2-1	CASSVGGTSNEQFF	TGTGCCAGCAGCGTGGGGGGGACTAGCAATGAGCAGTTCTTC
NA	TRBD1	TRBV28	TRBJ1-2	CASNEETGGDYGYTF	TGTGCCAGCAATGAAGAAACAGGGGGGGACTATGGCTACACCTTC
NA	NA	TRBV18	TRBJ1-2	CASSPDGNLYGYTF	TGTGCCAGCTCACCCGACGGTAACCTCTATGGCTACACCTTC
NA	TRBD1	TRBV7-9	TRBJ1-2	CASSHRWDRVEEDYGYTF	TGTGCCAGCAGCCACCGGTGGGACAGGGTCGAGGAGGACTATGGCTACACCTTC
NA	NA	TRBV5-6	TRBJ1-1	CASSLFGDLLNTEAFF	TGTGCCAGCAGCTTGTTTGGGGACCTCCTGAACACTGAAGCTTTCTTT
once	TRBD2	TRBV7-9	TRBJ2-5	CASSPSGGVSQTQYF	TGTGCCAGCAGCCCTAGCGGGGGGGTCAGTCAGACCCAGTACTTC
NA	NA	TRBV7-9	TRBJ1-5	CASSLAGLNQPQHF	TGTGCCAGCAGCTTAGCGGGACTCAATCAGCCCCAGCATTTT
NA	NA	TRBV28	TRBJ1-1	CASSFRGYTEAFF	TGTGCCAGCAGTTTCCGGGGTTACACTGAAGCTTTCTTT
NA	NA	TRBV27	TRBJ2-2	CASRSTPLLGELFF	TGTGCCAGCAGATCAACCCCGCTTCTTGGGGAGCTGTTTTTT
NA	NA	TRBV4-1	TRBJ1-5	CASSQEKGGRRHQPQHF	TGCGCCAGCAGCCAAGAGAAGGGGGGCAGGAGGCATCAGCCCCAGCATTTT
NA	NA	TRBV28	TRBJ2-3	CASSLNGPASTDTQYF	TGTGCCAGCAGCCTTAACGGTCCGGCTAGCACAGATACGCAGTATTTT
once	TRBD1	TRBV7-3	TRBJ2-2	CASSPGQGVSTGELFF	TGTGCCAGCAGTCCGGGACAGGGAGTATCCACCGGGGAGCTGTTTTTT
NA	NA	TRBV5-8	TRBJ1-2	CASSHLPTGGFNYGYTF	TGTGCCAGCAGTCATCTCCCAACCGGGGGGTTTAACTATGGCTACACCTTC
NA	NA	TRBV5-4	TRBJ1-3	CASDRQGGNTIYF	TGTGCCAGCGATCGGCAGGGGGGAAACACCATATATTTT
NA	TRBD1	TRBV7-9	TRBJ1-1	CASSLQGGTEAFF	TGTGCCAGCAGCTTACAGGGGGGCACTGAAGCTTTCTTT
once	NA	TRBV6-1	TRBJ1-2	CASSEGQVSNYGYTF	TGTGCCAGCAGTGAAGGACAGGTATCTAACTATGGCTACACCTTC
NA	NA	TRBV29-1	TRBJ2-3	CSVGNAGLVADTQYF	TGCAGCGTCGGGAACGCAGGGTTGGTTGCAGATACGCAGTATTTT
NA	NA	TRBV3-1/TRBV3-2	TRBJ2-7	CASSRRGHEQYF	TGTGCCAGCAGCCGTCGGGGGCACGAGCAGTACTTC
NA	NA	TRBV13	TRBJ1-1	CASSLRETEAFF	TGTGCCAGCAGCTTAAGGGAGACTGAAGCTTTCTTT
NA	NA	TRBV28	TRBJ1-4	CASSLLQGLNEKLFF	TGTGCCAGCAGTCTACTTCAGGGGTTAAATGAAAAACTGTTTTTT
NA	NA	TRBV5-4	TRBJ1-1	CASSFDPNTEAFF	TGTGCCAGCAGCTTTGACCCGAACACTGAAGCTTTCTTT